The present entry profiles one T cell receptor beta chain with its context. One end of the junction fails to match germline, which may point to a read error. This PCR relied on a set of 60 Vbeta primers and 13 Jbeta primers. Data came from immunoSEQ multiplex PCR; TCRdb stores just in-frame clones and leaves some out. The table has around 170,000 clones, about 80% seen once. The CDR3 is made up of 15 amino acids. Germline CDR1 is KGHSH and CDR2 is LQKENI. The source of the sample is a study of cytomegalovirus exposure and HLA in healthy donors. The chain employs TRBV18 and TRBJ2-5, with a tentative D call TRBD1 (5 bases). The sequence came from a woman aged 45-59 years in good health and CMV-seronegative. Sequences were obtained from PBMCs. In nucleotides, the CDR3 is TGTGCCAGCTCACCCCGACAGCGATCGCAAGAGGCCCAGTACTTC. This codes for CASSPRQRSQEAQYF. The whole variable domain, filled in from reference TRBV18 and TRBJ2-5, reads NAGVMQNPRHLVRRRGQEARLRCSPMKGHSHVYWYRQLPEEGLKFMVYLQKENIIDESGMPKERFSAEFPKEGPSILRIQQVVRGDSAAYFCASSPRQRSQEAQYFGPGTRLLVL.